This section outlines one T cell receptor (beta chain) sequence together with its context. The source of the sample is a study of blood T cell repertoires in COVID-19. The V end lost 5 bases, the J end lost 3 bases, and 16 bases lay between the germline ends. Germline assignment: CDR1 SGHTA and CDR2 FQGNSA. The CDR3 is 15 amino acids. Only in-frame clones appear in the TCRdb table, and some are missing; sequencing was by immunoSEQ multiplex PCR. The table lists approximately 140,000 clones, approximately 81% of them singletons, with 5.5% in the top ten. Sequencing was done on a sample of PBMCs or T cells enriched from blood (not recorded which). This receptor was taken from a man in his forties with acute COVID-19. J is TRBJ1-1 and V is TRBV7-2; no reliable D call. DNA of the CDR3: TGTGCCAGCAGCCCCAAATATGGGAGTGACACTGAAGCTTTCTTT. This gives the protein CASSPKYGSDTEAFF.